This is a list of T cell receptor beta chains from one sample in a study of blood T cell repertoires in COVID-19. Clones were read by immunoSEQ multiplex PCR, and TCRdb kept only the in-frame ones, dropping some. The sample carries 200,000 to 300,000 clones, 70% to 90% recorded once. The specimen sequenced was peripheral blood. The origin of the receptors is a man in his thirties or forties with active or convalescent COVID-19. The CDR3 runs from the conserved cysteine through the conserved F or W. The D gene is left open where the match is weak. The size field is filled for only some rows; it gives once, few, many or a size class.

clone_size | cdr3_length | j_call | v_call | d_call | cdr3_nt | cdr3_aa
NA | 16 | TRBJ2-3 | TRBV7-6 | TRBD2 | TGTGCCAGCAGCTTAGATGGCAGGGAGGGGACAGATACGCAGTATTTT | CASSLDGREGTDTQYF
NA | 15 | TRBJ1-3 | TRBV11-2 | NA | TGTGCCAGCAGCTTAGTTCGCAGAAAGGGAAACACCATATATTTT | CASSLVRRKGNTIYF
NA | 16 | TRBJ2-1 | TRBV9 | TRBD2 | TGTGCCAGCAGCCCGGAGTTGCGGGGGGCTTACAATGAGCAGTTCTTC | CASSPELRGAYNEQFF
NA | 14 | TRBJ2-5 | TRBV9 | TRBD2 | TGTGCCAGCAGCGGAAGAGCGGGGAAGGAGACCCAGTACTTC | CASSGRAGKETQYF
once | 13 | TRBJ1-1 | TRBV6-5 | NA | TGTGCCAGCAGTTATGCAGGGGTTACTGAAGCTTTCTTT | CASSYAGVTEAFF
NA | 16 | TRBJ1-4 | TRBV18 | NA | TGTGCCAGCTCACCACACAGGGAAGCAACTAATGAAAAACTGTTTTTT | CASSPHREATNEKLFF
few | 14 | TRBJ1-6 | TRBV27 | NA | TGTGCCAGCAGCCGGGACACGAATAATTCACCCCTCCACTTT | CASSRDTNNSPLHF
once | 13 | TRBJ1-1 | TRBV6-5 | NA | TGTGCCAGCAGTACAGGGAATAAGGCTGAAGCTTTCTTT | CASSTGNKAEAFF
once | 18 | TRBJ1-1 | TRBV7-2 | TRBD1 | TGTGCCAGCAGAAGCAGTACCTCGGGACAGGGCCCGAACACTGAAGCTTTCTTT | CASRSSTSGQGPNTEAFF
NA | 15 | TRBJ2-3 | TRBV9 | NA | TGTGCCAGCAGCTTTGCGGGTCAGGGGACAGATACGCAGTATTTT | CASSFAGQGTDTQYF
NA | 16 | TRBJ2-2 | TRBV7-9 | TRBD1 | TGTGCCAGCAGCCCAGGAGGGACAGGGCGTACCGGGGAGCTGTTTTTT | CASSPGGTGRTGELFF
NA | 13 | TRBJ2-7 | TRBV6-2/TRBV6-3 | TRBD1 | TGTGCCAGCAGTTGGGGACAGGGGAGTGAGCAGTACTTC | CASSWGQGSEQYF
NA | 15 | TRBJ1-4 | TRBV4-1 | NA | TGCGCCAGCAGCCAAGATGGCGGACAGAATGAAAAACTGTTTTTT | CASSQDGGQNEKLFF
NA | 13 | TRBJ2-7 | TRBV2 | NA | TGTGCCAGCAGATTCTGGACAGCGGACGAGCAGTACTTC | CASRFWTADEQYF
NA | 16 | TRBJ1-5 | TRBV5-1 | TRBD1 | TGCGCCAGCAGACCCGGGACAGGGGTTCGTGGTGAGCCCCAGCATTTT | CASRPGTGVRGEPQHF
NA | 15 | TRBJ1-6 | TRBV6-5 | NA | TGTGCCAGCAGGCCTGACAGTCTATCTAATTCACCCCTCCACTTT | CASRPDSLSNSPLHF
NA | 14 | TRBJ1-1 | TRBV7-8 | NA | TGTGCCAGCAGCTTAGGAAACATACAGCCTAAAGCTTTCTTT | CASSLGNIQPKAFF
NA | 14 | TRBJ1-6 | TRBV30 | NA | TGTGCCTGGAATAGGAGGACTTATAATTCACTCCTCCACTTT | CAWNRRTYNSLLHF
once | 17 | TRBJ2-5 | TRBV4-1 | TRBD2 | TGCGCCAGCAGCCAAGTTTTCGCGGGGGGACTTCAAGAGACCCAGTACTTC | CASSQVFAGGLQETQYF
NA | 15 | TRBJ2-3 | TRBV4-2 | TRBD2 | TGTGCCAGCAGCCAGACGACTAGCGGGGTGGGGACGCAGTATTTT | CASSQTTSGVGTQYF
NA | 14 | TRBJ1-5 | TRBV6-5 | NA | TGTGCCAGCAGCCGCCGGGGTAGCAATCAGCCCCAGCATTTT | CASSRRGSNQPQHF
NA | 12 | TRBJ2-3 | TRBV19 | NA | TGTGCCACCGGGAGTAACACAGATACGCAGTATTTT | CATGSNTDTQYF
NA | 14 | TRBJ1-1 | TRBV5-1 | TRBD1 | TGCGCCAGCACCGTTGACAGGGCGAACACTGAAGCTTTCTTT | CASTVDRANTEAFF
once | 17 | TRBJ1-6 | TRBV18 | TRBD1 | TGTGCCAGCTCACCGAACTACTCAGGGACAGGGAATTCACCCCTCCACTTT | CASSPNYSGTGNSPLHF
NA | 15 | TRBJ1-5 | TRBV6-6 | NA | TGTGCCAGCAGTTATTTGGAGGTCCCAGGTCAGCCCCAGCATTTT | CASSYLEVPGQPQHF
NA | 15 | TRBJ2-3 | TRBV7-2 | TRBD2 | TGTGCCAGCCTTTTAGTGGGGGGGTCCACAGATACGCAGTATTTT | CASLLVGGSTDTQYF
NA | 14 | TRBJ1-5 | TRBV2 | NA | TGTGCCAGCAGTAAGCTGTATAGCAATCAGCCCCAGCATTTT | CASSKLYSNQPQHF
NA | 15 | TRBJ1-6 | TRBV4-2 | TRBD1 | TGTGCCAGCAGCCAAGATACAGGGGGTGATTCACCCCTCCACTTT | CASSQDTGGDSPLHF
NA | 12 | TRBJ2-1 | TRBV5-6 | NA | TGTGCCAGCAGGGCCCGGGGGAATGAGCAGTTCTTC | CASRARGNEQFF
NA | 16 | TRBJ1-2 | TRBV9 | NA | TGTGCCAGCAGCGTAGGGGGACACCAGGAACTCTATGGCTACACCTTC | CASSVGGHQELYGYTF
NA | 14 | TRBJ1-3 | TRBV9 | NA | TGTGCCAGCAGCGTTCGGACTTCTGGAAACACCATATATTTT | CASSVRTSGNTIYF
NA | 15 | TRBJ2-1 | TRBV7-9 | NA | TGTGCCAGCAGCTTAGATGCTAGCTTATACAATGAGCAGTTCTTC | CASSLDASLYNEQFF
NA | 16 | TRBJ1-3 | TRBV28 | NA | TGTGCCAGCAGTTTAGGGACATTACTAATTGGAAACACCATATATTTT | CASSLGTLLIGNTIYF
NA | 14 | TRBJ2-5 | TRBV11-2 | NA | TGTGCCAGCAGCCGGTGGGGGGAGTGGGAGACCCAGTACTTC | CASSRWGEWETQYF
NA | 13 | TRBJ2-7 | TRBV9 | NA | TGTGCCAGCAGCGAGGGGGACGGCTACGAGCAGTACTTC | CASSEGDGYEQYF
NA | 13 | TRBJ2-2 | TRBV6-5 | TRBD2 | TGTGCCAGCTCCCGGGGGGGAACCGGGGAGCTGTTTTTT | CASSRGGTGELFF
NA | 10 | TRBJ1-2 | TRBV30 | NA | TGTGCCTTACAGGGTTTTGGCTACACCTTC | CALQGFGYTF
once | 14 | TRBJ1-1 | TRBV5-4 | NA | TGTGCCAGCAGACGTGTAGGGGAGAACACTGAAGCTTTCTTT | CASRRVGENTEAFF
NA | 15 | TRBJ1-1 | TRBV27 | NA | TGTGCCAGCACCCAGAGCCCAGGGCTGGGCACTGAAGCTTTCTTT | CASTQSPGLGTEAFF
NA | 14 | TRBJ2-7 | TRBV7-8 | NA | TGTGCCAGCAGCTTAGGAGACAGGTTGAACGAGCAGTACTTC | CASSLGDRLNEQYF
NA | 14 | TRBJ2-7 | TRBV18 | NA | TGTGCCAGCTCACCAGCAGGGGAACTCTACGAGCAGTACTTC | CASSPAGELYEQYF
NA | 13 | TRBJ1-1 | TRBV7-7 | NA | TGTGCCAGCAGCTTATCCGGGGATACTGAAGCTTTCTTT | CASSLSGDTEAFF
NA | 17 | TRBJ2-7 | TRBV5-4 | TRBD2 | TGTGCCAGCAGCTCCCGTGCACTACTAGCGGGGGCGGGGGAGCAGTACTTC | CASSSRALLAGAGEQYF
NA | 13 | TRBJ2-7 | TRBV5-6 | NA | TGTGCCAGCAGCTTGCTAGCTGCCAACGAGCAGTACTTC | CASSLLAANEQYF
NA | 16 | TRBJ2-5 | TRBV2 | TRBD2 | TGTGCCAGCAATTGGGGGCTTTTAGCGGGGCAAGAGACCCAGTACTTC | CASNWGLLAGQETQYF
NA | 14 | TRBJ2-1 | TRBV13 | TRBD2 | TGTGCCAGCAGCTTAGCGGGGGGTCGAAATGAGCAGTTCTTC | CASSLAGGRNEQFF
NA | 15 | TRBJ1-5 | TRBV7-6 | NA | TGTGCCAGCAGCTTAAATGGGGGCGAAAATCAGCCCCAGCATTTT | CASSLNGGENQPQHF
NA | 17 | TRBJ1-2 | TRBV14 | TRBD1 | TGTGCCAGCAGCCGAGACCGTCCCGGGACAGGGATTAGTGGCTACACCTTC | CASSRDRPGTGISGYTF
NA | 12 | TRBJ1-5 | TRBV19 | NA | TGTGCCAGTACAGATAGCAATCAGCCCCAGCATTTT | CASTDSNQPQHF
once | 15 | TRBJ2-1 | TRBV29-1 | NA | TGCAGCGTTGTCGTGCGGGCGAGCTCCTACAATGAGCAGTTCTTC | CSVVVRASSYNEQFF